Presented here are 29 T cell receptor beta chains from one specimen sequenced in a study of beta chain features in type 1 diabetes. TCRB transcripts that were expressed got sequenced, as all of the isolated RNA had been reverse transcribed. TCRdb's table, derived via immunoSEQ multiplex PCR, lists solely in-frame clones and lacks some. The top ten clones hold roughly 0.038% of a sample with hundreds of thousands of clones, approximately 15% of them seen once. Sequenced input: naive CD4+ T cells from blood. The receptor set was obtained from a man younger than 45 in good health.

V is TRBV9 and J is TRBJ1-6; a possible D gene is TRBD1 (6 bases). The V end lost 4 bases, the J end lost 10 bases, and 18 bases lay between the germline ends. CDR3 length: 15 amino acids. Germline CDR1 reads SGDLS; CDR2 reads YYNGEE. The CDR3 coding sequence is TGTGCCAGCAGCCCAGGACAGCGGTCAGAGTCACCCCTCCACTTT. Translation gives CASSPGQRSESPLHF.

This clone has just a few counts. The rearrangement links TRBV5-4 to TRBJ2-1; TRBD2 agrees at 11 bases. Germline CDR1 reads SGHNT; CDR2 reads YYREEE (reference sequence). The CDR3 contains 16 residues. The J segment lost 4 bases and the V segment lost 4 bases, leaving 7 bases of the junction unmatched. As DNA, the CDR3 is TGTGCCAGCAGCGGCGCCGGGACTAGCGGATACAATGAGCAGTTCTTC. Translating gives CASSGAGTSGYNEQFF.

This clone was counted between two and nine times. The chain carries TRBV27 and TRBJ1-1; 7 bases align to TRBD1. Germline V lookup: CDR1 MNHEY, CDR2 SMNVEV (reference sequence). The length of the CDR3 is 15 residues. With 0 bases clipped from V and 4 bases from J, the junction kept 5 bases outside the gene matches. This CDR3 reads CASSLSDRKGTEAFF. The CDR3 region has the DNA TGTGCCAGCAGTTTATCGGACAGGAAGGGCACTGAAGCTTTCTTT.

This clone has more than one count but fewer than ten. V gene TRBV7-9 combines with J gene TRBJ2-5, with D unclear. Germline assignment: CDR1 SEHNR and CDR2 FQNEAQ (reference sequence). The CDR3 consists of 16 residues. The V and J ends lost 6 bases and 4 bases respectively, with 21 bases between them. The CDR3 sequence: CASSRMTSRRAETQYF. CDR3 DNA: TGTGCCAGCAGTCGTATGACTTCTCGGAGAGCAGAGACCCAGTACTTC.

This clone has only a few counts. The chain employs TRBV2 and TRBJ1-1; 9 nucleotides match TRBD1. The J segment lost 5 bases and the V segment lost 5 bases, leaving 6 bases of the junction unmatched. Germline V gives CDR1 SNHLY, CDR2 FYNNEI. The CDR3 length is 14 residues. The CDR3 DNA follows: TGTGCCAGCAGTCTGGGACAGGGCGGAACTGAAGCTTTCTTT. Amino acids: CASSLGQGGTEAFF.

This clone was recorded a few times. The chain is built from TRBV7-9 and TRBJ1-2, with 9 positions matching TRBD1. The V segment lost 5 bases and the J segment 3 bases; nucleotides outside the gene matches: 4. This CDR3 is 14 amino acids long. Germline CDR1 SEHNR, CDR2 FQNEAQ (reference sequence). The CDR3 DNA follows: TGTGCCAGCAGCAGGACAGGGGACGACTATGGCTACACCTTC. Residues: CASSRTGDDYGYTF.

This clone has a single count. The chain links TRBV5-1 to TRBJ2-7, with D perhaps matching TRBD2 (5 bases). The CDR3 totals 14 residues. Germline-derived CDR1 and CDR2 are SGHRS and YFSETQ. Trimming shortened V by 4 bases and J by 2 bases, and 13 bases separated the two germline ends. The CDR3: CASSPRVITYEQYF. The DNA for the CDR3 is TGCGCCAGCAGCCCGCGGGTTATCACCTACGAGCAGTACTTC.

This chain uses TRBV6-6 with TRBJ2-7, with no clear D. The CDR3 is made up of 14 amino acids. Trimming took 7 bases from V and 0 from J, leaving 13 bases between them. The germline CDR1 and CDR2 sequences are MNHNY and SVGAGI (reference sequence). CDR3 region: CASKRLLSSYEQYF. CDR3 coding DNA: TGTGCCAGCAAACGTCTCCTTAGCTCCTACGAGCAGTACTTC.

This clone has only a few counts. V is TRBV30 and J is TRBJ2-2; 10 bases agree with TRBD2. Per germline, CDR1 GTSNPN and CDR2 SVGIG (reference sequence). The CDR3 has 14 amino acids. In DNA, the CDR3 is TGTGGGCGCCGGACTAGCGGCAACACCGGGGAGCTGTTTTTT. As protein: CGRRTSGNTGELFF.

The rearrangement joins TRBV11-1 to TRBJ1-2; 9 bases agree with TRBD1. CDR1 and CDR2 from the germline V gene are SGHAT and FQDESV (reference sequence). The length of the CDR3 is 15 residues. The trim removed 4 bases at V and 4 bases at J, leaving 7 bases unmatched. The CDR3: CASSSRDRAIYGYTF. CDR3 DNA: TGTGCCAGCAGCTCCCGGGACAGGGCGATCTATGGCTACACCTTC.

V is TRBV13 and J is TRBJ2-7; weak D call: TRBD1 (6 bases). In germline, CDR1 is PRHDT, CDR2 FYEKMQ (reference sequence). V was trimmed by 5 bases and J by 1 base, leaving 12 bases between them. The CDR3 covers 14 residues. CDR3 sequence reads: CASSPTGQSYEQYF. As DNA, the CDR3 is TGTGCCAGCAGCCCTACCGGACAGTCCTACGAGCAGTACTTC.

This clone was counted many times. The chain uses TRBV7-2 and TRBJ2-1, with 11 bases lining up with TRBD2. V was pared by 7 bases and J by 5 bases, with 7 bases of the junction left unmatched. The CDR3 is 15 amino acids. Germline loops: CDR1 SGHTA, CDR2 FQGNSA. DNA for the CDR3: TGTGCCAGCACACCGGGACTAGCGGTAAACAATGAGCAGTTCTTC. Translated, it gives CASTPGLAVNNEQFF.

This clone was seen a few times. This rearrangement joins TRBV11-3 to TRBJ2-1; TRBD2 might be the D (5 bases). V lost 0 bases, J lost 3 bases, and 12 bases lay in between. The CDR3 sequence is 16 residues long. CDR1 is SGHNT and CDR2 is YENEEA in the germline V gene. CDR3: CASSLDLAGLYNEQFF. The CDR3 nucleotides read TGTGCCAGCAGCTTAGATCTCGCGGGCCTCTACAATGAGCAGTTCTTC.

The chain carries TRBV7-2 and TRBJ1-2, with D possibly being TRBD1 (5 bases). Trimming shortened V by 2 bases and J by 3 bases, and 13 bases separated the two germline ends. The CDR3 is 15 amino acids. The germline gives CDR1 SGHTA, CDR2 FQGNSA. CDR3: CASSLLTTGDYGYTF. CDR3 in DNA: TGTGCCAGCAGCTTACTTACCACAGGAGACTATGGCTACACCTTC.

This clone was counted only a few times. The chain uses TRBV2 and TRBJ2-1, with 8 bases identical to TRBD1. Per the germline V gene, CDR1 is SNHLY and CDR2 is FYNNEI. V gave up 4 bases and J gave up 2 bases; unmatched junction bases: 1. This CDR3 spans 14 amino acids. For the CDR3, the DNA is TGTGCCAGCAGTGCAGGGGGCCCCTACAATGAGCAGTTCTTC. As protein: CASSAGGPYNEQFF.

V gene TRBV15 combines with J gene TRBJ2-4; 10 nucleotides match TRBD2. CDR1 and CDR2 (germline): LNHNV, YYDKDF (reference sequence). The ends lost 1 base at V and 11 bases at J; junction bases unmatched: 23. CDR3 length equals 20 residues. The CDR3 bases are TGTGCCACCAGCAGAGTCGTCGGGGCTAGCGGGAGTCCAAACCGAGGGGTTCAGTACTTC. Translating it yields CATSRVVGASGSPNRGVQYF.

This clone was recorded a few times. DNA of the CDR3: TGCGCCAGCCGGGGAGCCGGGGGCACTGAAGCTTTCTTT. The encoded protein is CASRGAGGTEAFF. The genes are TRBV5-1 and TRBJ1-1; a weak D match, TRBD1 (5 bases). Germline CDR1 and CDR2: SGHRS and YFSETQ. The CDR3 extends over 13 amino acids. Between the trimmed V and J ends, which lost 7 bases and 4 bases, there was a span of 14 bases.

The CDR3 loop is CASSSTGRSTGELFF. CDR3 nucleotide sequence: TGTGCCAGCAGCTCAACAGGGCGGTCGACCGGGGAGCTGTTTTTT. V is TRBV7-2 and J is TRBJ2-2, with D perhaps matching TRBD1 (6 bases). Between the trimmed V and J ends, which lost 4 bases and 5 bases, there was a span of 14 bases. Germline lookup yields CDR1 SGHTA and CDR2 FQGNSA. This CDR3 region has 15 residues. The full variable domain, its missing parts supplied by reference TRBV7-2 and TRBJ2-2, is GAGVSQSPSNKVTEKGKDVELRCDPISGHTALYWYRQSLGQGLEFLIYFQGNSAPDKSGLPSDRFSAERTGGSVSTLTIQRTQQEDSAVYLCASSSTGRSTGELFFGEGSRLTVL.

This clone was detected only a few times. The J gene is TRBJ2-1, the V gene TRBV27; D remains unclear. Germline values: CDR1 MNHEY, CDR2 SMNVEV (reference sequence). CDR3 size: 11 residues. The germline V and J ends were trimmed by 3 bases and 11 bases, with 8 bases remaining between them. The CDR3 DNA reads TGTGCCAGCAGTTTTAGGCGTAAGCAGTTCTTC. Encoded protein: CASSFRRKQFF.

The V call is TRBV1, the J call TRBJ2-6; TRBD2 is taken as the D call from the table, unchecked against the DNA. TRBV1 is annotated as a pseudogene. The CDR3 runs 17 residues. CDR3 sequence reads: CTSSQAGLSSGANVLTF. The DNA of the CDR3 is TGCACCAGCAGCCAAGCGGGACTATCCTCTGGGGCCAACGTCCTGACTTTC.

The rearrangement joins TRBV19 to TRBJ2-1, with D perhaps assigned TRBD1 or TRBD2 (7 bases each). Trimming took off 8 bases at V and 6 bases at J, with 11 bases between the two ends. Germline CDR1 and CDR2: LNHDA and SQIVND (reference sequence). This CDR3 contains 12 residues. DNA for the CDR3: TGTGCCAGTCAGGGGGGGTCCAATGAGCAGTTCTTC. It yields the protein CASQGGSNEQFF.

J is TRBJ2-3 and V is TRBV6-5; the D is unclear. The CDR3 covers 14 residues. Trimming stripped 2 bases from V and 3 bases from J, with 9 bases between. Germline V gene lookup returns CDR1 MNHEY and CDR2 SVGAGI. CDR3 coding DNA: TGTGCCAGCAGTTACGACGTTTGGACAGATACGCAGTATTTT. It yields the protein CASSYDVWTDTQYF.

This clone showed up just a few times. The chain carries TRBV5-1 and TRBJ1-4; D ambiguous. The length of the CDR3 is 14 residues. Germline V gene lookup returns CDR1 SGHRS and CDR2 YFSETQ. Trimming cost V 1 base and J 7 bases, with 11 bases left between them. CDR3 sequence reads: CASSLSPGVEKLFF. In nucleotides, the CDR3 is TGCGCCAGCAGCTTGTCCCCAGGAGTTGAAAAACTGTTTTTT.

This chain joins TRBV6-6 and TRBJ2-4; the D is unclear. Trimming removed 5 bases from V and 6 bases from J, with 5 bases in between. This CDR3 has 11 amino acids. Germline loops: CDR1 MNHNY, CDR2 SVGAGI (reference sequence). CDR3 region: CASSNRNIQYF. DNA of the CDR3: TGTGCCAGCAGTAACAGAAACATTCAGTACTTC.

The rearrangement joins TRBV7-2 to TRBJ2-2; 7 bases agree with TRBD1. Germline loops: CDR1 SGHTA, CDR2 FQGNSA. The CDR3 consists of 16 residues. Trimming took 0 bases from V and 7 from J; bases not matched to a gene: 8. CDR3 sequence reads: CASSLASGTALGELFF. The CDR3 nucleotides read TGTGCCAGCAGCTTAGCCTCCGGGACAGCCCTCGGGGAGCTGTTTTTT.

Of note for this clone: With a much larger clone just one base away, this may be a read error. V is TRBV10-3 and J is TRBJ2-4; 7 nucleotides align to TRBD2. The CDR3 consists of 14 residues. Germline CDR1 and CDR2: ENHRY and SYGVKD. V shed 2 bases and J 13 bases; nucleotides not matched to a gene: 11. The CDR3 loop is CAISEADAGASQYF. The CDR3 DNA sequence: TGTGCCATCAGTGAGGCTGACGCGGGAGCATCACAGTACTTC.

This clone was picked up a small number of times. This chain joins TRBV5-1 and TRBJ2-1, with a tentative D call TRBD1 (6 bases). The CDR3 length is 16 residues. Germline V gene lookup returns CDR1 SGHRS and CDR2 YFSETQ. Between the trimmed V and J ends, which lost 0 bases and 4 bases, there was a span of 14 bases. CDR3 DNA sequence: TGCGCCAGCAGCTTGGATGTCAGGGGAAGTTACAATGAGCAGTTCTTC. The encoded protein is CASSLDVRGSYNEQFF.

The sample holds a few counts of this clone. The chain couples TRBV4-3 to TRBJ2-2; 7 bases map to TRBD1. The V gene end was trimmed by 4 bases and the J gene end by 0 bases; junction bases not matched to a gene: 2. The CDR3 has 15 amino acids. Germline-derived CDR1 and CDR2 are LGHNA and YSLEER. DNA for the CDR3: TGCGCCAGCAGCCTAGGGACAGCGAACACCGGGGAGCTGTTTTTT. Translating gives CASSLGTANTGELFF.

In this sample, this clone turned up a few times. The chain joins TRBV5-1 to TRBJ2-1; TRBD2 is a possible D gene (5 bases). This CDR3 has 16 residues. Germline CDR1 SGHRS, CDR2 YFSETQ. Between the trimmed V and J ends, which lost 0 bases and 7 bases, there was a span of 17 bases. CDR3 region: CASSLDLKITGNEQFF. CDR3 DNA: TGCGCCAGCAGCTTGGATCTGAAGATCACGGGAAATGAGCAGTTCTTC.